These 13 T cell receptor beta chains were all obtained from the same sample, sequenced in a study of blood T cells in healthy people across ages. Combining a sample-barcoded 5' primer with a J-beta primer mix, a second PCR ran for about 6 to 12 cycles. One entry per CDR3 protein, called by TCRdb with MiXCR from the 5' RACE reads. The sample includes approximately 1.5 million distinct CDR3 sequences, about 45% of them seen just once. The sequenced sample consisted of blood. These receptors all come from a woman aged 18-29 years in good health.

This clonotype has at least ten counts. One end of the junction is discordant with germline, which a read error may explain. The chain combines TRBV5-1 with TRBJ1-2, with 9 bases aligning to TRBD1. CDR1 SGHRS and CDR2 YFSETQ come from the germline V gene. The CDR3 sequence is 13 residues long. CDR3 region: CASSRTGDYGYTF. CDR3 nucleotides: TGTGCCAGCAGCCGGACAGGGGACTATGGCTACACCTTC.

The V and J genes are TRBV12-3 or TRBV12-4 and TRBJ2-1, with 10 bases that match TRBD2. J lost 9 bases, V lost 3 bases, and 8 bases had no gene match. The CDR3 runs 15 residues. CDR3 loop: CASSFGLAGVFEQFF. The CDR3 DNA sequence: TGTGCCAGCAGTTTTGGGCTAGCGGGGGTATTTGAGCAGTTCTTC.

Points on this clonotype: This may arise from a read error, as a much more abundant clone is one base away. V gene TRBV6-5 combines with J gene TRBJ1-2, with D tentatively TRBD1 (5 bases). The CDR3 totals 13 residues. CDR1 and CDR2 (germline): MNHEY, SVGAGI. As DNA, the CDR3 is TGTGCCGGCAGTTACGGGGGAGGCTATGGCTACACCTTC. Protein: CAGSYGGGYGYTF.

The chain has TRBV11-2 and TRBJ2-7; D remains ambiguous. Germline V gene data show CDR1 as SGHAT and CDR2 as FQNNGV. V lost 8 bases to trimming and J lost 2 bases, with 13 bases between them. The CDR3 is made up of 13 amino acids. In DNA, the CDR3 is TGTGCCAGCGGTCGGGCGGTTACCTACGAGCAGTACTTC. Residues: CASGRAVTYEQYF.

The chain couples TRBV5-1 to TRBJ1-6; D unclear. The CDR3 is made up of 16 amino acids. Trimming stripped 4 bases from V and 10 bases from J, with 21 bases between. Germline V gene sequence: CDR1 SGHRS, CDR2 YFSETQ. The CDR3 is CASSHRLSAVGSPLHF. DNA for the CDR3: TGCGCCAGCAGCCATCGCTTATCAGCGGTCGGGTCACCCCTCCACTTT.

This clonotype appeared a few times. V usage is TRBV27 and J usage is TRBJ2-1; 7 nucleotides agree with TRBD2. The junction had 5 bases not matched to a gene; V was cut back by 5 bases and J by 7 bases. From germline, CDR1 is MNHEY and CDR2 SMNVEV (reference sequence). This CDR3 contains 13 residues. CDR3 residues: CASSVYSGNEQFF. The DNA for the CDR3 is TGTGCCAGCAGTGTATATAGCGGGAATGAGCAGTTCTTC.

The chain has TRBV24-1 and TRBJ1-1, with D unclear. Per the germline V gene, CDR1 is KGHDR and CDR2 is SFDVKD. Trimming shortened V by 3 bases and J by 2 bases, and 9 bases separated the two germline ends. The CDR3 is 14 amino acids. CDR3: CATSDVPPNTEAFF. CDR3 in DNA: TGTGCCACCAGTGATGTCCCACCCAACACTGAAGCTTTCTTT.

This clonotype was observed a handful of times. This chain joins TRBV14 and TRBJ2-7; the D gene is possibly TRBD1 (5 bases). V was clipped by 4 bases and J by 1 base, with 11 bases between them. The germline CDR1 and CDR2 sequences are SGHDN and FVKESK. This CDR3 contains 14 residues. The CDR3 region is CASSRLGASYEQYF. Written as DNA, the CDR3 is TGTGCCAGCAGCCGTCTAGGGGCATCCTACGAGCAGTACTTC.

V is TRBV20-1 and J is TRBJ1-6, with D maybe TRBD1 (5 bases). Trimming pared 3 bases from V and 7 bases from J, leaving 13 bases between. In germline, CDR1 is DFQATT, CDR2 SNEGSKA (reference sequence). The CDR3 totals 14 residues. CDR3: CSASGAGRNSPLHF. CDR3 DNA: TGCAGTGCTAGTGGGGCCGGACGAAATTCACCCCTCCACTTT.

This clonotype was detected only a few times. V gene TRBV7-2 combines with J gene TRBJ1-1; D is ambiguous. This CDR3 has 14 amino acids. Trimming pared 1 base from V and 4 bases from J, leaving 10 bases between. Looked up from germline, CDR1 is SGHTA and CDR2 is FQGNSA. The CDR3 DNA reads TGTGCCAGCAGCTTAGGGGGTACGAGCACTGAAGCTTTCTTT. It translates to CASSLGGTSTEAFF.

The chain recombines TRBV4-1 with TRBJ1-2; no definite D call. There are 16 residues in the CDR3. The germline CDR1 and CDR2 sequences are MGHRA and YSYEKL. V was trimmed by 4 bases and J by 4 bases, leaving 19 bases between them. CDR3: CASSPVRTHDGYGYTF. DNA for the CDR3: TGCGCCAGCAGCCCCGTCCGGACGCACGACGGCTATGGCTACACCTTC.

This sequence joins TRBV2 and TRBJ2-1, with 8 nucleotides matching TRBD2. The CDR3 runs 14 residues. With V trimmed by 7 bases and J by 6 bases, 8 bases remained unmatched. The germline gives CDR1 SNHLY, CDR2 FYNNEI. The CDR3 region is CASTGGLAFNEQFF. The CDR3, as DNA: TGTGCCAGCACAGGTGGACTAGCTTTCAATGAGCAGTTCTTC.

J is TRBJ2-1 and V is TRBV7-2; weak D call: TRBD1 (5 bases). Germline CDR1 SGHTA, CDR2 FQGNSA. Trimming shortened V by 4 bases and J by 7 bases, and 14 bases separated the two germline ends. The CDR3 spans 14 residues. The CDR3 coding sequence is TGTGCCAGCAGCTCAAGCAGGGTTGGGAATGAGCAGTTCTTC. Protein product: CASSSSRVGNEQFF.